These T cell receptor beta chains were read from a single sample in a study of cytomegalovirus exposure and HLA in healthy donors. The assay was immunoSEQ multiplex PCR, and TCRdb's table has in-frame clones only and misses some. The top ten clones hold 2.6% of a sample with about 240,000 clones, 87% of them seen once. Sequencing was carried out using PBMCs. The receptor set was obtained from a man in his late teens or twenties in good health and CMV-seronegative. Each CDR3 is given with its conserved first and last residue. D genes are given only for firm matches. Part of the rows lack a size; the others show once, few, many or a class for expanded clones.

V gene: TRBV6-5; J gene: TRBJ2-7; D gene: NA; clone size: NA; CDR3 protein: CASSSTWASYEQYF; CDR3 DNA: TGTGCCAGCAGTTCTACCTGGGCCTCCTACGAGCAGTACTTC
V gene: TRBV19; J gene: TRBJ2-3; D gene: TRBD1; clone size: NA; CDR3 protein: CASSHRGSTDTQYF; CDR3 DNA: TGTGCCAGTAGTCACAGGGGTAGCACAGATACGCAGTATTTT
V gene: TRBV6-6; J gene: TRBJ2-5; D gene: TRBD1; clone size: few; CDR3 protein: CASSYSGQGFQETQYF; CDR3 DNA: TGTGCCAGCAGTTACTCGGGACAGGGATTCCAAGAGACCCAGTACTTC
V gene: TRBV6-1; J gene: TRBJ1-5; D gene: NA; clone size: NA; CDR3 protein: CASSEQVDNQPQHF; CDR3 DNA: TGTGCCAGCAGTGAACAGGTAGACAATCAGCCCCAGCATTTT
V gene: TRBV5-1; J gene: TRBJ1-1; D gene: NA; clone size: NA; CDR3 protein: CASSPEEANTEAFF; CDR3 DNA: TGCGCCAGCAGCCCCGAGGAGGCGAACACTGAAGCTTTCTTT
V gene: TRBV7-9; J gene: TRBJ2-1; D gene: TRBD2; clone size: NA; CDR3 protein: CASSEGPSGSGDEQFF; CDR3 DNA: TGTGCCAGCAGCGAGGGCCCTAGCGGGAGCGGGGATGAGCAGTTCTTC
V gene: TRBV28; J gene: TRBJ1-5; D gene: NA; clone size: NA; CDR3 protein: CASSKSRATQPQHF; CDR3 DNA: TGTGCCAGCAGCAAAAGCAGGGCGACTCAGCCCCAGCATTTT
V gene: TRBV7-7; J gene: TRBJ2-5; D gene: NA; clone size: NA; CDR3 protein: CASSPSRAELQETQYF; CDR3 DNA: TGTGCCAGCAGCCCCTCTAGAGCGGAACTTCAAGAGACCCAGTACTTC
V gene: TRBV9; J gene: TRBJ2-1; D gene: TRBD1; clone size: NA; CDR3 protein: CASSGRQGDEQFF; CDR3 DNA: TGTGCCAGCAGCGGACGACAGGGGGATGAGCAGTTCTTC
V gene: TRBV10-1; J gene: TRBJ2-7; D gene: NA; clone size: NA; CDR3 protein: CASSDTVPLDEQYF; CDR3 DNA: TGCGCCAGCAGTGACACAGTACCCTTGGACGAGCAGTACTTC
V gene: TRBV28; J gene: TRBJ2-2; D gene: TRBD2; clone size: NA; CDR3 protein: CASSSTSGGATGELFF; CDR3 DNA: TGTGCCAGCAGTTCAACTAGCGGGGGGGCCACCGGGGAGCTGTTTTTT
V gene: TRBV19; J gene: TRBJ1-2; D gene: TRBD1; clone size: NA; CDR3 protein: CASSLGTGELTYGYTF; CDR3 DNA: TGTGCCAGTAGTCTTGGGACAGGCGAATTAACCTATGGCTACACCTTC
V gene: TRBV25-1; J gene: TRBJ1-1; D gene: NA; clone size: NA; CDR3 protein: CASSESYGNTEAFF; CDR3 DNA: TGTGCCAGCAGTGAATCGTACGGGAACACTGAAGCTTTCTTT
V gene: TRBV7-2; J gene: TRBJ1-5; D gene: NA; clone size: few; CDR3 protein: CASSSRHEPQHF; CDR3 DNA: TGTGCCAGCAGCTCCAGACATGAGCCCCAGCATTTT
V gene: TRBV28; J gene: TRBJ2-3; D gene: TRBD1; clone size: NA; CDR3 protein: CASNPRGTARADTQYF; CDR3 DNA: TGTGCCAGCAACCCTAGGGGGACAGCACGGGCCGATACGCAGTATTTT
V gene: TRBV6-6; J gene: TRBJ1-5; D gene: TRBD1; clone size: NA; CDR3 protein: CASSNYPGGAGQPQHF; CDR3 DNA: TGTGCCAGCAGTAATTACCCAGGGGGCGCCGGGCAGCCCCAGCATTTT
V gene: TRBV11-2; J gene: TRBJ2-5; D gene: NA; clone size: many; CDR3 protein: CASSFDRQETQYF; CDR3 DNA: TGTGCCAGCAGCTTTGACAGACAAGAGACCCAGTACTTC
V gene: TRBV5-8; J gene: TRBJ2-1; D gene: TRBD2; clone size: NA; CDR3 protein: CASSLGTSGYNEQFF; CDR3 DNA: TGTGCCAGCAGCTTGGGGACTAGCGGTTACAATGAGCAGTTCTTC
V gene: TRBV5-1; J gene: TRBJ2-2; D gene: NA; clone size: NA; CDR3 protein: CASSPRDNTGELFF; CDR3 DNA: TGCGCCAGCAGCCCCAGGGATAACACCGGGGAGCTGTTTTTT
V gene: TRBV6-5; J gene: TRBJ1-1; D gene: NA; clone size: NA; CDR3 protein: CASSFTQANPEAFF; CDR3 DNA: TGTGCCAGCAGTTTTACCCAGGCCAACCCTGAAGCTTTCTTT
V gene: TRBV27; J gene: TRBJ2-7; D gene: TRBD2; clone size: NA; CDR3 protein: CASSKGSGGYEQYF; CDR3 DNA: TGTGCCAGCAGCAAGGGTAGCGGGGGTTACGAGCAGTACTTC
V gene: TRBV7-3; J gene: TRBJ1-2; D gene: NA; clone size: NA; CDR3 protein: CASSLDRGRTGYTF; CDR3 DNA: TGTGCCAGCAGCTTAGATAGGGGAAGAACAGGCTACACCTTC
V gene: TRBV5-1; J gene: TRBJ2-1; D gene: NA; clone size: NA; CDR3 protein: CASSLSAYNEQFF; CDR3 DNA: TGCGCCAGCAGCTTGTCGGCCTACAATGAGCAGTTCTTC
V gene: TRBV5-1; J gene: TRBJ1-1; D gene: NA; clone size: NA; CDR3 protein: CASSLAGGMNTEAFF; CDR3 DNA: TGCGCCAGCAGCTTGGCGGGGGGAATGAACACTGAAGCTTTCTTT
V gene: TRBV15; J gene: TRBJ2-2; D gene: TRBD2; clone size: NA; CDR3 protein: CATSRGYQAGRANTGELFF; CDR3 DNA: TGTGCCACCAGCAGGGGCTATCAAGCGGGGAGAGCGAACACCGGGGAGCTGTTTTTT
V gene: TRBV27; J gene: TRBJ2-1; D gene: TRBD2; clone size: NA; CDR3 protein: CASSTAGTSTYNEQFF; CDR3 DNA: TGTGCCAGCAGTACCGCCGGGACTAGCACATACAATGAGCAGTTCTTC
V gene: TRBV7-9; J gene: TRBJ2-3; D gene: NA; clone size: once; CDR3 protein: CASSLLDTQYF; CDR3 DNA: TGTGCCAGCAGCTTACTCGATACGCAGTATTTT
V gene: TRBV10-1; J gene: TRBJ2-1; D gene: TRBD1; clone size: NA; CDR3 protein: CASSESPQTGAQFF; CDR3 DNA: TGCGCCAGCAGTGAGTCGCCCCAGACAGGGGCGCAGTTCTTC
V gene: TRBV4-3; J gene: TRBJ1-3; D gene: NA; clone size: few; CDR3 protein: CASSQDLAGNTIYF; CDR3 DNA: TGCGCCAGCAGCCAAGATCTAGCAGGAAACACCATATATTTT
V gene: TRBV4-1; J gene: TRBJ1-5; D gene: NA; clone size: NA; CDR3 protein: CASSPGDRRWTSNQPQHF; CDR3 DNA: TGCGCCAGCAGCCCAGGGGACCGACGGTGGACGAGCAATCAGCCCCAGCATTTT
V gene: TRBV28; J gene: TRBJ1-2; D gene: TRBD1; clone size: NA; CDR3 protein: CASSRSLQGKYTF; CDR3 DNA: TGTGCCAGCAGTCGATCCTTACAGGGGAAGTACACCTTC
V gene: TRBV10-1; J gene: TRBJ2-2; D gene: TRBD2; clone size: NA; CDR3 protein: CARRNSLADTGELFF; CDR3 DNA: TGCGCCAGGAGGAACTCCCTAGCGGACACCGGGGAGCTGTTTTTT
V gene: TRBV30; J gene: TRBJ1-2; D gene: TRBD1; clone size: NA; CDR3 protein: CAWSEAGTDGYTF; CDR3 DNA: TGTGCCTGGAGTGAGGCGGGGACAGATGGCTACACCTTC
V gene: TRBV28; J gene: TRBJ2-1; D gene: NA; clone size: NA; CDR3 protein: CASSLPLMEYNEQFF; CDR3 DNA: TGTGCCAGCAGCCTCCCCTTGATGGAGTACAATGAGCAGTTCTTC
V gene: TRBV18; J gene: TRBJ2-6; D gene: NA; clone size: NA; CDR3 protein: CASSPIPGVSGANVLTF; CDR3 DNA: TGTGCCAGCTCACCAATTCCAGGGGTCTCTGGGGCCAACGTCCTGACTTTC
V gene: TRBV7-9; J gene: TRBJ1-2; D gene: TRBD1; clone size: NA; CDR3 protein: CASSSHLGETGGFYGYTF; CDR3 DNA: TGTGCCAGCAGCTCACATTTGGGCGAGACAGGGGGGTTCTATGGCTACACCTTC
V gene: TRBV6-5; J gene: TRBJ1-3; D gene: NA; clone size: NA; CDR3 protein: CASSYSGKVSGNTIYF; CDR3 DNA: TGTGCCAGCAGTTACTCCGGGAAAGTGTCTGGAAACACCATATATTTT
V gene: TRBV28; J gene: TRBJ1-6; D gene: NA; clone size: NA; CDR3 protein: CASSSDRYSPLHF; CDR3 DNA: TGTGCCAGCAGTTCAGACAGATATTCACCCCTCCACTTT
V gene: TRBV30; J gene: TRBJ2-7; D gene: NA; clone size: NA; CDR3 protein: CAWRGPSTYEQYF; CDR3 DNA: TGTGCCTGGAGGGGGCCATCCACCTACGAGCAGTACTTC
V gene: TRBV30; J gene: TRBJ2-5; D gene: NA; clone size: NA; CDR3 protein: CAWSPPGLQETQYF; CDR3 DNA: TGTGCCTGGAGCCCCCCTGGGCTCCAAGAGACCCAGTACTTC
V gene: TRBV29-1; J gene: TRBJ1-1; D gene: NA; clone size: NA; CDR3 protein: CSVGGGNTEAFF; CDR3 DNA: TGCAGCGTGGGCGGGGGCAACACTGAAGCTTTCTTT
V gene: TRBV27; J gene: TRBJ2-1; D gene: NA; clone size: NA; CDR3 protein: CASSYASSYNEQFF; CDR3 DNA: TGTGCCAGCTCCTATGCTAGCTCCTACAATGAGCAGTTCTTC
V gene: TRBV30; J gene: TRBJ1-1; D gene: TRBD1; clone size: NA; CDR3 protein: CAWDRATEAFF; CDR3 DNA: TGTGCCTGGGACAGGGCCACTGAAGCTTTCTTT
V gene: TRBV5-1; J gene: TRBJ2-1; D gene: TRBD1; clone size: NA; CDR3 protein: CASSGPNRGSYNEQFF; CDR3 DNA: TGCGCCAGCAGCGGACCCAACAGGGGTTCCTACAATGAGCAGTTCTTC
V gene: TRBV30; J gene: TRBJ2-1; D gene: TRBD2; clone size: NA; CDR3 protein: CAWSSSGRDNEQFF; CDR3 DNA: TGTGCCTGGAGCTCCAGCGGGAGGGACAATGAGCAGTTCTTC
V gene: TRBV5-1; J gene: TRBJ2-7; D gene: TRBD2; clone size: NA; CDR3 protein: CASSLMTSGLTYEQYF; CDR3 DNA: TGCGCCAGCAGCTTGATGACTAGCGGCCTCACCTACGAGCAGTACTTC
V gene: TRBV11-2; J gene: TRBJ2-7; D gene: NA; clone size: NA; CDR3 protein: CASSLRRSSYEQYF; CDR3 DNA: TGTGCCAGCAGCTTAAGACGGAGTTCCTACGAGCAGTACTTC
V gene: TRBV27; J gene: TRBJ2-1; D gene: NA; clone size: NA; CDR3 protein: CASRWGGQGNEQFF; CDR3 DNA: TGTGCCAGCAGGTGGGGGGGCCAGGGCAATGAGCAGTTCTTC